This T cell receptor (beta chain) was identified in a study of blood T cell repertoires in COVID-19. V shed 5 bases, J shed 4 bases, and the junction held 8 bases outside the gene matches. The V gene's germline CDR1 is LNHDA and CDR2 SQIVND (reference sequence). CDR3 size: 15 residues. Produced via immunoSEQ multiplex PCR; TCRdb's table is partial and in-frame only. The table includes fewer than 350,000 clones, more than 75% detected once. The source of this sequence is a woman aged 40 to 50 with acute COVID-19. The rearrangement links TRBV19 to TRBJ1-3; TRBD1 matches 7 bases. The sequenced sample was PBMCs or T cells enriched from blood (not recorded which). This chain's CDR3 is CASSVGDRIGNTIYF. CDR3 DNA sequence: TGTGCCAGTAGTGTCGGGGACAGAATAGGAAACACCATATATTTT.